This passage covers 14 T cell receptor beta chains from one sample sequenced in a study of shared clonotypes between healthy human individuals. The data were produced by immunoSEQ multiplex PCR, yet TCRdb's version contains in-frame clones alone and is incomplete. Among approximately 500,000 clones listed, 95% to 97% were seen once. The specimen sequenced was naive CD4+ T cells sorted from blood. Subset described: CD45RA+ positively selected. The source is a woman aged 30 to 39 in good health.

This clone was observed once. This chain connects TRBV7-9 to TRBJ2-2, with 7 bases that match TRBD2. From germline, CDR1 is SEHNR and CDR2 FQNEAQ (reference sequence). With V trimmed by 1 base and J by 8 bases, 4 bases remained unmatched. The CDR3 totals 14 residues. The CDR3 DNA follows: TGTGCCAGCAGCTTAGAACTAGCGACTGGGGAGCTGTTTTTT. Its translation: CASSLELATGELFF.

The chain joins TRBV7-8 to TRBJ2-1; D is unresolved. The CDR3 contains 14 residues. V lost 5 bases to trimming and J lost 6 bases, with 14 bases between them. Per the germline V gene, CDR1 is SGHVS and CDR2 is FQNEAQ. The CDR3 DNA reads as TGTGCCAGCAGCCCCCAGACTCCAAGCAATGAGCAGTTCTTC. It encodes CASSPQTPSNEQFF.

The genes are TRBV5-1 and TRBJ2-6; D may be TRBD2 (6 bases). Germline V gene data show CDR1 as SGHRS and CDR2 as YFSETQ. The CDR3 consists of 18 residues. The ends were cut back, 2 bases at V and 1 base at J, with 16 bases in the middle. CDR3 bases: TGCGCCAGCAGCTTTGGACTACTCCTCCCTTCTGGGGCCAACGTCCTGACTTTC. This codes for CASSFGLLLPSGANVLTF.

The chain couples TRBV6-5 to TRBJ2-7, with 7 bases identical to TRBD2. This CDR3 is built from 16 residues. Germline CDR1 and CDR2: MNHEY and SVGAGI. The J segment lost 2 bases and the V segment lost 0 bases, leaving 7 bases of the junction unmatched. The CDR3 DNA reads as TGTGCCAGCAGTTACTCGTCGGGAGGCCCCACCTACGAGCAGTACTTC. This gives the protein CASSYSSGGPTYEQYF.

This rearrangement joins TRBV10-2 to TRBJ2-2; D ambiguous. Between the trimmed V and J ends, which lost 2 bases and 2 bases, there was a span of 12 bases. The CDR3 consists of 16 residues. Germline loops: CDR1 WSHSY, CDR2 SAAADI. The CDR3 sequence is CASSEIIRENTGELFF. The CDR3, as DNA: TGCGCCAGCAGTGAGATTATTAGGGAAAACACCGGGGAGCTGTTTTTT.

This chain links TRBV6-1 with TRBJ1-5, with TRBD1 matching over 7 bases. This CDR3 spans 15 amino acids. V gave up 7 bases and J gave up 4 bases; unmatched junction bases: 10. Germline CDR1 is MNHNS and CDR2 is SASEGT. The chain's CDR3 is CASNVRGGGNQPQHF. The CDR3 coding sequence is TGTGCCAGCAACGTCAGAGGGGGCGGTAATCAGCCCCAGCATTTT.

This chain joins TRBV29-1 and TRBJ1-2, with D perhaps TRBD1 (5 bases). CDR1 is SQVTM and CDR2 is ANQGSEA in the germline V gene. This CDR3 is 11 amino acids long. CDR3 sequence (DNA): TGCAGTGGGAGGGGCCGCAATGGCTACACCTTC. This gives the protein CSGRGRNGYTF.

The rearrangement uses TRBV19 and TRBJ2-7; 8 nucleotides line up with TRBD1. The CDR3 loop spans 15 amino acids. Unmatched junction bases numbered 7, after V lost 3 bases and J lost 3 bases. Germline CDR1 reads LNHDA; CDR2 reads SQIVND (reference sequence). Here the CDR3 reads CASSMIGTGYYEQYF. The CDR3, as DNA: TGTGCCAGTAGTATGATCGGGACAGGTTACTACGAGCAGTACTTC.

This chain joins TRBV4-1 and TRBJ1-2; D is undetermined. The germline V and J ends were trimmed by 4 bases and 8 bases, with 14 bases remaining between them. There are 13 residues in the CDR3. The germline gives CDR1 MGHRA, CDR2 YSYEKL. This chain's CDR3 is CASSPDLDWGYTF. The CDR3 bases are TGCGCCAGCAGCCCCGATCTGGATTGGGGCTACACCTTC.

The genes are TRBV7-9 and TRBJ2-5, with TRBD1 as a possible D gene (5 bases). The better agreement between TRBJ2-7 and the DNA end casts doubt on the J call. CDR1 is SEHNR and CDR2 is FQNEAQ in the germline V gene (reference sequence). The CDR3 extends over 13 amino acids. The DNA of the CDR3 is TGTGCCAGCAGTACACTGGGGCCCTACGAGCAGTACTTC. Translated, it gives CASSTLGPYEQYF.

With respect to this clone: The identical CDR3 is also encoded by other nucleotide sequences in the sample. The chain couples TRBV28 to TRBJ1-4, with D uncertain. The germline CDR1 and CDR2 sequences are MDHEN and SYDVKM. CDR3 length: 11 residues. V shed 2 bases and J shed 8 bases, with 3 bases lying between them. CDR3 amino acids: CASSLEEKLFF. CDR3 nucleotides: TGTGCCAGCAGTTTAGAGGAAAAACTGTTTTTT.

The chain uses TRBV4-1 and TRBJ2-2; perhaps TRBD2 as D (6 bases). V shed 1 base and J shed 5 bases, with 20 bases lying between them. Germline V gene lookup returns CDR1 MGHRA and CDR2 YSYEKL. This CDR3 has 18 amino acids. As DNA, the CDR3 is TGCGCCAGCAGCCAAGGAGGCAGCCGCGCGGGAAATACCGGGGAGCTGTTTTTT. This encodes CASSQGGSRAGNTGELFF.

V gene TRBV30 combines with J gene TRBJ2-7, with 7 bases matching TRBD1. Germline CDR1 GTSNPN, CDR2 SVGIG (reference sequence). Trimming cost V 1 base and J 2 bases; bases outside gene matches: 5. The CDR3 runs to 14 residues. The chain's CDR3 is CAWSEETGPYEQYF. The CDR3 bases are TGTGCCTGGAGTGAAGAGACAGGGCCCTACGAGCAGTACTTC.

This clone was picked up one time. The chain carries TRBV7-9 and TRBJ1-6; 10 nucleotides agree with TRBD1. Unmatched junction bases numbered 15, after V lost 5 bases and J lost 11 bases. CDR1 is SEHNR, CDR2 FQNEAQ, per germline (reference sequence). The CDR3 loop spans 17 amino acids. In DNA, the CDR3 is TGTGCCAGCAGCCAAATACTGACAGGGGGCGCGTGGGCACCCCTCCACTTT. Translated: CASSQILTGGAWAPLHF.